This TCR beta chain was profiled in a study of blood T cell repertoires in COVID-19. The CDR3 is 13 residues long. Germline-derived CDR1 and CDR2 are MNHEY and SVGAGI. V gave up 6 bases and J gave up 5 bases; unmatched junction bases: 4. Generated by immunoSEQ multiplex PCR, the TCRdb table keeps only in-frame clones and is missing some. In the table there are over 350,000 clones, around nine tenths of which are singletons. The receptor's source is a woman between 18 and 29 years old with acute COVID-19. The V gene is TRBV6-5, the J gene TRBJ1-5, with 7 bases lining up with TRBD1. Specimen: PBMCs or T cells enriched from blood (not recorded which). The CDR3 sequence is CASSPDRDQPQHF. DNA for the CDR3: TGTGCCAGCAGCCCAGACAGGGATCAGCCCCAGCATTTT.